This TCR beta chain originates from a study of blood T cell repertoires in COVID-19. Assay used: immunoSEQ multiplex PCR; TCRdb lists only in-frame clones, some missing. This table has more than 85,000 clones, approximately 82% appearing once. Germline V gene lookup returns CDR1 SGHAT and CDR2 FQNNGV. The CDR3 has 15 amino acids. The ends were cut back, 5 bases at V and 1 base at J, with 14 bases in the middle. Sequencing input: peripheral blood. V is TRBV11-2 and J is TRBJ1-1, with a possible D match to TRBD1 (5 bases). This clonotype originated in a woman older than 75 with acute or convalescent COVID-19. CDR3 residues: CASSDPGRGNTEAFF. The CDR3 nucleotides read TGTGCCAGCAGCGACCCTGGGAGGGGGAACACTGAAGCTTTCTTT.